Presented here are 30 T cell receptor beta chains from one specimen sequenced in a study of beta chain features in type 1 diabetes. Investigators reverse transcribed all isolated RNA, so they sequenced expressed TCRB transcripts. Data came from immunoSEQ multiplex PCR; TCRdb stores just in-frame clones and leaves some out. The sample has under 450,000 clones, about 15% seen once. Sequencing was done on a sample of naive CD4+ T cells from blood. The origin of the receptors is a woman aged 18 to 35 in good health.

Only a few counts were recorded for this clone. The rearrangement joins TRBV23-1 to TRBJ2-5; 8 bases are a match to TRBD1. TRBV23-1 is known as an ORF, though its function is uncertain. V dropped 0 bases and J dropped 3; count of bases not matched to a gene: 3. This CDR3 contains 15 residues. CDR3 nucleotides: TGCGCCAGCAGTCAATCGAACAGGGGGGAAGAGACCCAGTACTTC. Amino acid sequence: CASSQSNRGEETQYF.

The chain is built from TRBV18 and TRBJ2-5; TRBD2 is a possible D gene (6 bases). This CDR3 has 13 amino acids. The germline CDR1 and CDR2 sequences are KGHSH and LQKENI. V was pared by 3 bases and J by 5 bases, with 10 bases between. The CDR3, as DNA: TGTGCCAGCTCACCGGGAGGAAGCGAGACCCAGTACTTC. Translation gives CASSPGGSETQYF.

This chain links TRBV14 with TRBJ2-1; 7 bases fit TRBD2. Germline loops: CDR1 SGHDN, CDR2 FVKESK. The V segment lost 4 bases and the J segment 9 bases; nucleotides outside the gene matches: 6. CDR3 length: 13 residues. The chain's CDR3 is CASSPPWGGEQFF. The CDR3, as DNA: TGTGCCAGCAGCCCGCCCTGGGGGGGTGAGCAGTTCTTC. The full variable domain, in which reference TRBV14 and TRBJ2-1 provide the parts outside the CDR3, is EAGVTQFPSHSVIEKGQTVTLRCDPISGHDNLYWYRRVMGKEIKFLLHFVKESKQDESGMPNNRFLAERTGGTYSTLKVQPAELEDSGVYFCASSPPWGGEQFFGPGTRLTVL.

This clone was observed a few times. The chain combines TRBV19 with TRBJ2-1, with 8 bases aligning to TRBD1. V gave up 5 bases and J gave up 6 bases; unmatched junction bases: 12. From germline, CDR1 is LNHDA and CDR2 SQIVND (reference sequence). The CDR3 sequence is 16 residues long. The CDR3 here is CASSPQGRGRINEQFF. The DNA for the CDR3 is TGTGCCAGTAGTCCCCAGGGCAGGGGGCGAATCAATGAGCAGTTCTTC.

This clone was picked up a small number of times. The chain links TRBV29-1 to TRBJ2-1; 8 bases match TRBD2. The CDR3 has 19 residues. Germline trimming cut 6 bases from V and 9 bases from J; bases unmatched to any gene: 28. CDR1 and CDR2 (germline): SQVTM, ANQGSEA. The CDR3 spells CSVVKRKEIREGLSGEQFF. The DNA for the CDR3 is TGCAGCGTCGTGAAGAGGAAGGAGATCCGGGAGGGCCTCTCCGGTGAGCAGTTCTTC.

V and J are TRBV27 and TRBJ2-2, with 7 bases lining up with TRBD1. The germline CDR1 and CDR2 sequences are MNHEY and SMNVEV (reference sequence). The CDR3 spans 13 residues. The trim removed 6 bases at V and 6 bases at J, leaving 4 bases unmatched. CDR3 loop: CASRRQGAGELFF. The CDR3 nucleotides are TGTGCCAGCAGACGGCAGGGGGCCGGGGAGCTGTTTTTT.

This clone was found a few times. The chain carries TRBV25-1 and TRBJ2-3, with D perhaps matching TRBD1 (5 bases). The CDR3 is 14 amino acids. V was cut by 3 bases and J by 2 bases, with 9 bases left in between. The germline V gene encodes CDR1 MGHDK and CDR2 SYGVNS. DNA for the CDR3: TGTGCCAGCAGTGACCACAGGATCACAGATACGCAGTATTTT. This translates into CASSDHRITDTQYF.

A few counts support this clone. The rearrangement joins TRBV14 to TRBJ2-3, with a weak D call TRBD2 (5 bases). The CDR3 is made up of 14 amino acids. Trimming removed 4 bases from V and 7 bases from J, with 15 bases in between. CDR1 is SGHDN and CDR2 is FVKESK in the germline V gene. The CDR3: CASSPRTGSYTQYF. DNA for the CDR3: TGTGCCAGCAGCCCTAGGACGGGATCCTATACGCAGTATTTT. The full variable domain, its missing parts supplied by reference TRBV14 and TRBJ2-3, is EAGVTQFPSHSVIEKGQTVTLRCDPISGHDNLYWYRRVMGKEIKFLLHFVKESKQDESGMPNNRFLAERTGGTYSTLKVQPAELEDSGVYFCASSPRTGSYTQYFGPGTRLTVL.

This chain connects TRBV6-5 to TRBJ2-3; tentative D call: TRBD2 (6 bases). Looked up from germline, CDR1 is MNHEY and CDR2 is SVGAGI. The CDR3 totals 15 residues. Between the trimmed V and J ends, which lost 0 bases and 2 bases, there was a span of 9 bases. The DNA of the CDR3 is TGTGCCAGCAGTTACTCGGCGGGGTCCACAGATACGCAGTATTTT. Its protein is CASSYSAGSTDTQYF.

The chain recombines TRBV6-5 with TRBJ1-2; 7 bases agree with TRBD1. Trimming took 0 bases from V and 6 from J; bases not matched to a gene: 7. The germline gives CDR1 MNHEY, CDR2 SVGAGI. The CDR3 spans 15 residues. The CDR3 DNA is TGTGCCAGCAGTTACTCATCCTCCAGGGGGAATGGCTACACCTTC. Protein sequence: CASSYSSSRGNGYTF.

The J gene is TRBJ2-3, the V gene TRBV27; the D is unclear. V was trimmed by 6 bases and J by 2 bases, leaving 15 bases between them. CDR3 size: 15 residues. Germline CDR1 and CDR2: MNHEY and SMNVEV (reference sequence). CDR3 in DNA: TGTGCCAGCAGCCCCGTGAGCTCCTACACAGATACGCAGTATTTT. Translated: CASSPVSSYTDTQYF.

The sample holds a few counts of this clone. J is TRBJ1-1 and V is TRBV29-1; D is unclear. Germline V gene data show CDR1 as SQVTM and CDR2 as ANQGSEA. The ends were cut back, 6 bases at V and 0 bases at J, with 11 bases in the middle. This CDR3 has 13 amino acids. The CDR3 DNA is TGCAGCGTCGGTCCTTTAATGAACACTGAAGCTTTCTTT. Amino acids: CSVGPLMNTEAFF. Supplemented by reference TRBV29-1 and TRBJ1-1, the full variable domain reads SAVISQKPSRDICQRGTSLTIQCQVDSQVTMMFWYRQQPGQSLTLIATANQGSEATYESGFVIDKFPISRPNLTFSTLTVSNMSPEDSSIYLCSVGPLMNTEAFFGQGTRLTVV.

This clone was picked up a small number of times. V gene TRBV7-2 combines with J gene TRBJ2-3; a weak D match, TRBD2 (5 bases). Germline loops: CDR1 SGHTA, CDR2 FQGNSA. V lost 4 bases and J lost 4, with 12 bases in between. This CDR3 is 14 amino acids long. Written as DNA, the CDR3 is TGTGCCAGCAGCTCCCCAGTGAGGGCAGATACGCAGTATTTT. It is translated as CASSSPVRADTQYF.

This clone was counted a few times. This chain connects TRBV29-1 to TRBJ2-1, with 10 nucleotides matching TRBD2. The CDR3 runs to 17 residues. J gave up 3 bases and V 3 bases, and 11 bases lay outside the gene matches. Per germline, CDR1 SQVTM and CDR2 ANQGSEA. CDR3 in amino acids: CSVDERSWTSGYNEQFF. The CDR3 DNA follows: TGCAGCGTTGATGAGAGGTCTTGGACTAGCGGCTACAATGAGCAGTTCTTC.

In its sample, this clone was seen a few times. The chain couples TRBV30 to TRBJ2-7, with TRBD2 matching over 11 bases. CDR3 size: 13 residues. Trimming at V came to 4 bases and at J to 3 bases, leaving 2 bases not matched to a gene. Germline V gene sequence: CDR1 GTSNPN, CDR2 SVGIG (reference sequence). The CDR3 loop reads CAWTGLAGYEQYF. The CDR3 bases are TGTGCCTGGACCGGACTAGCGGGCTACGAGCAGTACTTC.

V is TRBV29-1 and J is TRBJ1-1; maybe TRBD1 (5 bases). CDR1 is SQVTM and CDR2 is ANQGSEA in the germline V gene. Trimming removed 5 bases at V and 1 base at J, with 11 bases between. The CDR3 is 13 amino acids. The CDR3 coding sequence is TGCAGCGTTAGTGGCAGGGCGAACACTGAAGCTTTCTTT. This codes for CSVSGRANTEAFF.

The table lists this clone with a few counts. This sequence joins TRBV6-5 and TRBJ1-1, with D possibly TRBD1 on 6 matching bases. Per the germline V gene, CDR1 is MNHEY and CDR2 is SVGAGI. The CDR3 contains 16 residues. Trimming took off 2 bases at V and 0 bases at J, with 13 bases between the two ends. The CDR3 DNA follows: TGTGCCAGCAGTTACCAAAGACAGGTAATGAACACTGAAGCTTTCTTT. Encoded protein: CASSYQRQVMNTEAFF.

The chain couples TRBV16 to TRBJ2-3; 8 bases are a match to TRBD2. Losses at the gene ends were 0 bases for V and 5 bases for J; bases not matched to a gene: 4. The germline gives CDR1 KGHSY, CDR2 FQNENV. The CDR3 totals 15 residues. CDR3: CASSQSRLARDTQYF. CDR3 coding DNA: TGTGCCAGCAGCCAATCCAGACTAGCGAGAGATACGCAGTATTTT.

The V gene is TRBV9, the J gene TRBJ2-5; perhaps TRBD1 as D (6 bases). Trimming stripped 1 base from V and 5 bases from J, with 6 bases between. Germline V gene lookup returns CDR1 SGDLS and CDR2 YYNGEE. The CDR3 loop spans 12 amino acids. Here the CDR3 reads CASSVQGETQYF. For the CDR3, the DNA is TGTGCCAGCAGCGTACAGGGGGAGACCCAGTACTTC.

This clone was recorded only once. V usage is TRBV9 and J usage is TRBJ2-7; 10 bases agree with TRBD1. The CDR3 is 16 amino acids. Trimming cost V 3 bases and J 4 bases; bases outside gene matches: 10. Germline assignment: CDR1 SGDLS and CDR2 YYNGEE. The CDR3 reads CASSETSGTGDYEQYF. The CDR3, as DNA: TGTGCCAGCAGCGAGACCAGCGGGACAGGGGATTACGAGCAGTACTTC.

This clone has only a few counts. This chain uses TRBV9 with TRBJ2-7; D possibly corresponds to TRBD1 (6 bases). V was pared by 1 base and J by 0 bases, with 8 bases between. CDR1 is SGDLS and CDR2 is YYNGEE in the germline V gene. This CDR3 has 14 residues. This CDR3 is CASSVRDNSYEQYF. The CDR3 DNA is TGTGCCAGCAGCGTAAGGGACAACTCCTACGAGCAGTACTTC.

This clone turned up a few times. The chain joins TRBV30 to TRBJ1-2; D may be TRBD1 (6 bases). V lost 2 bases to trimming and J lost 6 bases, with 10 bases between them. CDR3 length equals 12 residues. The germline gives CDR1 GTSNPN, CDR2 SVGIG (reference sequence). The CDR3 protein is CAWSRQGNGYTF. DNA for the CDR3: TGTGCCTGGAGTAGGCAGGGGAATGGCTACACCTTC.

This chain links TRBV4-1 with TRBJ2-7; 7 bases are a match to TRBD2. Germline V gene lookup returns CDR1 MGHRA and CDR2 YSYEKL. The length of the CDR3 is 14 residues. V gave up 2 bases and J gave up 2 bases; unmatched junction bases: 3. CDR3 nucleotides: TGCGCCAGCAGCCAAAAAGCGGGAACCTACGAGCAGTACTTC. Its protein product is CASSQKAGTYEQYF.

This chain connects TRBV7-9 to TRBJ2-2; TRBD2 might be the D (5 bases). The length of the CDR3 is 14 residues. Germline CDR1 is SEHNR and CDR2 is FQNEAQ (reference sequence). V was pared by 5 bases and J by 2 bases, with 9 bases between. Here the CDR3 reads CASSPGSNTGELFF. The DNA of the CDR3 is TGTGCCAGCAGCCCGGGATCCAACACCGGGGAGCTGTTTTTT.

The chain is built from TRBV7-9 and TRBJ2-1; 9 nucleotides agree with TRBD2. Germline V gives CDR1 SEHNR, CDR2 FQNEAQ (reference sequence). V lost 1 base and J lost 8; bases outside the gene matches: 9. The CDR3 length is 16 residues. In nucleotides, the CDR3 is TGTGCCAGCAGCTTAGAGGTAGCGGGAGCAAGGGATGAGCAGTTCTTC. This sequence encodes CASSLEVAGARDEQFF.

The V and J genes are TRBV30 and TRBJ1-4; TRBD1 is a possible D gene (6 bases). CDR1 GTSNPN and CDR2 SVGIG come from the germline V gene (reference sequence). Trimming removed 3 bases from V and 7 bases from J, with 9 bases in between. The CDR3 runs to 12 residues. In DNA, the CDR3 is TGTGCCTGGAGCAGGGGTACTGAAAAACTGTTTTTT. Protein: CAWSRGTEKLFF.

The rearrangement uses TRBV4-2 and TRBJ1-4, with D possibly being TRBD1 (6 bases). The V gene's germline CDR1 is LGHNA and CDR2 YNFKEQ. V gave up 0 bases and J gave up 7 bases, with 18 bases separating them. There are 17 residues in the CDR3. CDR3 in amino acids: CASSQEGRGQGSEKLFF. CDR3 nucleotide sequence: TGTGCCAGCAGCCAAGAAGGGAGGGGCCAGGGGAGTGAAAAACTGTTTTTT.

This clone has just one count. The CDR3 DNA follows: TGTGCCAGCAGTCCGCCGACCGGGACTCTCTCCAAGTTGCAGTACTTC. Protein sequence: CASSPPTGTLSKLQYF. The V gene is TRBV28, the J gene TRBJ2-7; the D gene is possibly TRBD2 (6 bases). Deletions cut 5 bases from V and 9 bases from J, with 26 bases between. Germline V CDR1 and CDR2: MDHEN, SYDVKM. This CDR3 has 16 amino acids.

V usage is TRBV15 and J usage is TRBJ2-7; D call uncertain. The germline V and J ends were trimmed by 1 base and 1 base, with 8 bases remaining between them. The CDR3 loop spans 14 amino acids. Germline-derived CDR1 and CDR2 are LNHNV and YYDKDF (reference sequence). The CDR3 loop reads CATSRGGQSYEQYF. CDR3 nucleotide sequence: TGTGCCACCAGCAGAGGTGGGCAGTCCTACGAGCAGTACTTC.

CDR3 region: CASTQRVTANSYEQYF. CDR3 nucleotide sequence: TGCGCCAGCACCCAGAGGGTTACAGCGAACTCCTACGAGCAGTACTTC. The rearrangement links TRBV23-1 to TRBJ2-7, with D perhaps TRBD2 (5 bases). TRBV23-1 is labeled an ORF, and its function is uncertain. The CDR3 sequence is 16 residues long. Trimming removed 7 bases from V and 0 bases from J, with 19 bases in between.